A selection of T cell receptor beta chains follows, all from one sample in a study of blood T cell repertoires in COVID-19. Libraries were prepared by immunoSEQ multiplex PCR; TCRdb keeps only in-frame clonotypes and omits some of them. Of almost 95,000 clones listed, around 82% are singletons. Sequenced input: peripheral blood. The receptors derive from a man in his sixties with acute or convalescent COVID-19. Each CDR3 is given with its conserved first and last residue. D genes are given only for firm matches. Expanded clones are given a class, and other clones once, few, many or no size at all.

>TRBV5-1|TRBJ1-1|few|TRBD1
CASSRDRGSTEAFF
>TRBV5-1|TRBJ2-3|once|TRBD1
CASSLEGTGRAGGDTQYF
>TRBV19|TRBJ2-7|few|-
CASSIEAGPYEQYF
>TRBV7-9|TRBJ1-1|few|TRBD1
CASSSAGTENTEAFF
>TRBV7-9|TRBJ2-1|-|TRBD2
CASGSDRGLAGGPYNEQFF
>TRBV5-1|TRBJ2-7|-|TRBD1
CASRDGTDYEQYF
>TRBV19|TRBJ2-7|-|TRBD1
CASSMEDRRPSYEQYF
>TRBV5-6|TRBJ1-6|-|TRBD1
CASSNFRSGGRERNSPLHF
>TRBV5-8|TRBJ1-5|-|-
CASSLGRLYPQHF
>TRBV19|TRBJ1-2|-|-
CASTRDFYGYTF
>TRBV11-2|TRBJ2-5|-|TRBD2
CASSHPRASGGETQYF
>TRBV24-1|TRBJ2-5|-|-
CATSDTLKGFKETQYF
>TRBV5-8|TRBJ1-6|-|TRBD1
CASSPGTGGNSPLHF
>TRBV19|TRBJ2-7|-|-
CATQPGQGPYEQYF
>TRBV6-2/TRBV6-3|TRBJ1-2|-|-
CASSNIYGYTF
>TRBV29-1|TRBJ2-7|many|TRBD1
CSVEVLLTGMYEQYF
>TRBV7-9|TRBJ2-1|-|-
CASSLVGQGRDIWNEQFF
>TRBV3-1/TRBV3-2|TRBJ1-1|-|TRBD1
CASSRGTGGRNTEAFF
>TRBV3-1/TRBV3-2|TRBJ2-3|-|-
CASSAGRGTDTQYF
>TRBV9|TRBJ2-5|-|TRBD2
CASSARPSGGLETQYF
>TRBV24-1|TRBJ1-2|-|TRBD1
CATSDSRDSGYTF
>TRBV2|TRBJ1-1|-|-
CAMISTDRNTEAFF
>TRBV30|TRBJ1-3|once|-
CAWDSSGNTIYF
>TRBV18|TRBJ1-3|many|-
CASSPRTVSGNTIYF
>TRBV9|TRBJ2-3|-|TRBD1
CASSSRDSPSTDTQYF
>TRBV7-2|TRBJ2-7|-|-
CASSLNRDYEQYF
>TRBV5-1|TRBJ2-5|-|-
CASSPPDRYETQYF
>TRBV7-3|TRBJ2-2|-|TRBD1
CASSLIAPRQGISTGELFF
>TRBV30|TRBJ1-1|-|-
CAWRDPRQKRAEAFF
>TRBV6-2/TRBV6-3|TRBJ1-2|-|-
CASSNTGSRGYTF
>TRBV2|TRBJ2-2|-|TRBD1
CASSAIQGRSHTGELFF
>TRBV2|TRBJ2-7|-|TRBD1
CASRPGTAITYEQYF
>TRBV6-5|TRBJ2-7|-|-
CASTLDGFYEQYF
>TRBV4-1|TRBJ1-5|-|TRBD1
CASSPSDRGQPQHF
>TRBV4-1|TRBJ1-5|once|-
CASSQGGTIRSNQPQHF
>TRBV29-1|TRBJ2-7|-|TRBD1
CSVEGSGTVFREQYF
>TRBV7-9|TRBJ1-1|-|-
CASSLDARGTEAFF
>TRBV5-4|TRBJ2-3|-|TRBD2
CASSLAISGGATDTQYF
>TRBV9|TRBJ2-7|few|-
CASSVKPGIDEQYF
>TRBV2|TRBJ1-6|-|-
CASTSTGRRNSPLHF
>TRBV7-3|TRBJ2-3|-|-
CASSLGIVGGTRRTDTQYF
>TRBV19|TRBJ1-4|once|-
CAPLHRGINEKLFF
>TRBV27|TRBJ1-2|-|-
CASRTANYGYTF
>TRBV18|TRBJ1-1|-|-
CASSPQGLYTEAFF
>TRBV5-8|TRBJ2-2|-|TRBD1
CASSMYRGHGTGELFF
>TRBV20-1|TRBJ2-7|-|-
CSASSGHEQYF
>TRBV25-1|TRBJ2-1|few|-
CASSKGGYNEQFF
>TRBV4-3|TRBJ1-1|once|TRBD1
CASSQLSGGSEAFF
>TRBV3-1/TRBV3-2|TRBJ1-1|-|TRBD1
CASSRRGVGQGGGEAFF
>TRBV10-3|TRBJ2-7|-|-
CAISELQGPSSYEQYF
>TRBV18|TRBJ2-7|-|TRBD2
CASSPPGLAGSYEQYF
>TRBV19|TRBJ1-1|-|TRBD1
CASSMYGRGRNTEAFF
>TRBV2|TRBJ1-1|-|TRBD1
CASRGQGGSTEAFF
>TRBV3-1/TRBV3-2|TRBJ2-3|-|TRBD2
CASSFASGGASDTQYF
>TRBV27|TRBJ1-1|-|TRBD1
CASSLEFGGQSTEAFF